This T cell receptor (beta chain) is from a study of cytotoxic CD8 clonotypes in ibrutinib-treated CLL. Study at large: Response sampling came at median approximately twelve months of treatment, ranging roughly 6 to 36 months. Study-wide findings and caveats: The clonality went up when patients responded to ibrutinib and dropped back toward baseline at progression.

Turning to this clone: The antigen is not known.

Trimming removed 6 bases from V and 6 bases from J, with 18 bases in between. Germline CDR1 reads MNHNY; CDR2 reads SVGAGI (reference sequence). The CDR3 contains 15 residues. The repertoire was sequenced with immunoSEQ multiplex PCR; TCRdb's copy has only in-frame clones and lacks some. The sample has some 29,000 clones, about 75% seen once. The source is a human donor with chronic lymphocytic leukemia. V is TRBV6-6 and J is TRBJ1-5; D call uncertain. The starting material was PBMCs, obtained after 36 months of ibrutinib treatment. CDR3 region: CASRNPPEEGQPQHF. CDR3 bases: TGTGCCAGCAGGAACCCTCCTGAGGAGGGTCAGCCCCAGCATTTT.